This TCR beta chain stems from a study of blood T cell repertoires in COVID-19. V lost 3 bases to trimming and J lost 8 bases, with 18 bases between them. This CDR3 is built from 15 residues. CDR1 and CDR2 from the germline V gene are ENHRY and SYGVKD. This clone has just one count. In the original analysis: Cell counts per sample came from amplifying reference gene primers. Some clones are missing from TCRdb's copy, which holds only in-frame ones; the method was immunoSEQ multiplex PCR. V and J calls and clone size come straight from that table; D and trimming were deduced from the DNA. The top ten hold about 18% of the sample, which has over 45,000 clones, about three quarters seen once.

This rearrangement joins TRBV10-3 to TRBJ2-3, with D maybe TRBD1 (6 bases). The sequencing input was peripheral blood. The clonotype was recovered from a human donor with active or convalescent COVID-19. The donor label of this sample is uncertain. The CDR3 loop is CAISESGTKEGTQYF. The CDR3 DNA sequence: TGTGCCATCAGTGAATCCGGGACAAAGGAAGGTACGCAGTATTTT.